Below, 26 T cell receptor beta chains from the same sample are listed, as sequenced in a study of beta chain features in type 1 diabetes. Whole-study results and caveats: Moderate but significant shortening of TCRB CDR3s was recorded in all four CD4+ subsets from Type 1 diabetes patients.

All of the isolated RNA was reverse transcribed, so expressed TCRB transcripts were sequenced. Method: immunoSEQ multiplex PCR; TCRdb's copy keeps in-frame clones and lacks some. The profile covers approximately 160,000 clones, with around 63% appearing a single time and approximately 0.089% taken by the ten largest. Antigen specificity for these receptors is unknown. The material sequenced was naive CD4+ T cells from blood. The receptors here all came from a man younger than 40 with type 1 diabetes.

The chain carries TRBV2 and TRBJ1-5; the D is unclear. The CDR3 contains 12 residues. V lost 8 bases to trimming and J lost 6 bases, with 11 bases between them. In germline, CDR1 is SNHLY, CDR2 FYNNEI. CDR3 in amino acids: CASSVLIQPQHF. CDR3 bases: TGTGCCAGCTCGGTTCTGATTCAGCCCCAGCATTTT.

This chain joins TRBV30 and TRBJ2-7; D remains ambiguous. Trimming took off 1 base at V and 2 bases at J, with 12 bases between the two ends. The CDR3 is 14 residues long. Per germline, CDR1 GTSNPN and CDR2 SVGIG (reference sequence). CDR3 loop: CAWSGQGFPYEQYF. The DNA for the CDR3 is TGTGCCTGGAGTGGCCAAGGGTTTCCCTACGAGCAGTACTTC.

The genes are TRBV4-3 and TRBJ2-3; a possible D gene is TRBD2 (6 bases). CDR3 length: 15 residues. Trimming left V 4 bases short and J 2 bases short, with 13 bases between. Germline V lookup: CDR1 LGHNA, CDR2 YSLEER. The CDR3, as DNA: TGCGCCAGCAGCCTGAGGGCGGGGCCCACAGATACGCAGTATTTT. Its translation: CASSLRAGPTDTQYF.

The rearrangement links TRBV30 to TRBJ2-5, with D perhaps TRBD1 (5 bases). The J call may not be correct, given that the DNA end is closer to TRBJ2-7. The CDR3 is 15 amino acids. CDR1 GTSNPN and CDR2 SVGIG come from the germline V gene (reference sequence). This CDR3 reads CAWSAGGAATYEQYF. As DNA, the CDR3 is TGTGCCTGGAGTGCCGGTGGGGCCGCGACCTACGAGCAGTACTTC.

The rearrangement links TRBV29-1 to TRBJ2-5, with 12 bases identical to TRBD1. Trimming removed 7 bases from V and 5 bases from J; junction bases left unmatched: 8. Germline lookup yields CDR1 SQVTM and CDR2 ANQGSEA. This CDR3 spans 14 amino acids. CDR3 residues: CSADGTGGSETQYF. DNA for the CDR3: TGCAGCGCCGACGGGACAGGGGGCTCGGAGACCCAGTACTTC.

The chain links TRBV4-3 to TRBJ2-3; 13 bases line up with TRBD2. Losses at the gene ends were 2 bases for V and 4 bases for J; bases not matched to a gene: 15. Germline lookup yields CDR1 LGHNA and CDR2 YSLEER. The CDR3 spans 20 residues. CDR3 nucleotide sequence: TGCGCCAGCAGCCAACCACTAGCGGGGGGGCCAGCTAGCCCCCCAGATACGCAGTATTTT. Amino acid sequence: CASSQPLAGGPASPPDTQYF.

In this sample, this clone turned up once. The CDR3 region is CASSVMASGAETDTQYF. CDR3 nucleotide sequence: TGTGCCAGCAGCGTAATGGCTAGCGGGGCGGAAACAGATACGCAGTATTTT. The gene calls are TRBV9 and TRBJ2-3; 9 positions agree with TRBD2. This CDR3 has 17 amino acids. V gave up 1 base and J gave up 3 bases; unmatched junction bases: 9. CDR1 is SGDLS and CDR2 is YYNGEE in the germline V gene. The full variable domain, rest sourced from reference TRBV9 and TRBJ2-3, is DSGVTQTPKHLITATGQRVTLRCSPRSGDLSVYWYQQSLDQGLQFLIQYYNGEERAKGNILERFSAQQFPDLHSELNLSSLELGDSALYFCASSVMASGAETDTQYFGPGTRLTVL.

The V call is TRBV4-3, the J call TRBJ2-3, with D hard to call. This CDR3 is 14 amino acids long. The germline CDR1 and CDR2 sequences are LGHNA and YSLEER. With 0 bases removed from V and 3 bases from J, the gap between germline ends came to 7 bases. The CDR3 nucleotides read TGCGCCAGCAGCCAAGATTCTATTACAGATACGCAGTATTTT. Translating gives CASSQDSITDTQYF.

This clone turned up a few times. This sequence joins TRBV2 and TRBJ2-5; D is ambiguous. This CDR3 contains 8 residues. The germline CDR1 and CDR2 sequences are SNHLY and FYNNEI. CDR3: CVRETQYF. The CDR3 DNA reads as TGTGTCAGGGAGACCCAGTACTTC.

This rearrangement joins TRBV29-1 to TRBJ1-1; D perhaps matches TRBD1 (5 bases). The V gene's germline CDR1 is SQVTM and CDR2 ANQGSEA. The V end lost 4 bases, the J end lost 6 bases, and 18 bases lay between the germline ends. The CDR3 is made up of 14 amino acids. CDR3 sequence reads: CSVAVLGQVAEAFF. CDR3 coding DNA: TGCAGCGTTGCTGTTTTGGGGCAGGTCGCTGAAGCTTTCTTT.

This clone was counted a few times. The gene calls are TRBV29-1 and TRBJ2-5; 8 bases line up with TRBD1. The germline CDR1 and CDR2 sequences are SQVTM and ANQGSEA. This CDR3 comprises 15 residues. Trimming took 3 bases from V and 2 from J; bases not matched to a gene: 8. The CDR3 DNA reads TGCAGCGTTGAGAGTTGGGACAGGAAACAAGAGACCCAGTACTTC. It codes for CSVESWDRKQETQYF.

The J gene is TRBJ2-5, the V gene TRBV7-2; tentative D call: TRBD1 (5 bases). V lost 5 bases and J lost 4, with 17 bases in between. Per germline, CDR1 SGHTA and CDR2 FQGNSA. The CDR3 extends over 15 amino acids. The CDR3 loop reads CASSQGPLSIETQYF. The CDR3 DNA is TGTGCCAGCAGCCAGGGCCCTTTGTCCATAGAGACCCAGTACTTC.

This clone was counted a single time. The rearrangement joins TRBV9 to TRBJ2-3, with TRBD1 matching 11 bases. Looked up from germline, CDR1 is SGDLS and CDR2 is YYNGEE. There are 17 residues in the CDR3. Losses at the gene ends were 0 bases for V and 0 bases for J; bases not matched to a gene: 3. CDR3 protein: CASSVGTGGPSTDTQYF. CDR3 sequence (DNA): TGTGCCAGCAGCGTAGGGACAGGGGGCCCTAGCACAGATACGCAGTATTTT. Full variable domain (rest looked up from reference TRBV9 and TRBJ2-3): DSGVTQTPKHLITATGQRVTLRCSPRSGDLSVYWYQQSLDQGLQFLIQYYNGEERAKGNILERFSAQQFPDLHSELNLSSLELGDSALYFCASSVGTGGPSTDTQYFGPGTRLTVL.

The chain links TRBV29-1 to TRBJ2-5; D is uncertain. Trimming took 5 bases from V and 2 from J, leaving 18 bases between them. The germline V gene encodes CDR1 SQVTM and CDR2 ANQGSEA. The CDR3 is 15 residues long. The CDR3 protein is CSVFGFWDIQETQYF. The CDR3 nucleotides read TGCAGCGTTTTCGGTTTCTGGGATATACAAGAGACCCAGTACTTC.

V gene TRBV2 combines with J gene TRBJ2-1, with 11 bases matching TRBD2. Germline CDR1 is SNHLY and CDR2 is FYNNEI. This CDR3 has 15 residues. Trimming at V came to 5 bases and at J to 7 bases, leaving 7 bases not matched to a gene. The DNA of the CDR3 is TGTGCCAGCAGTCGTACTAGCGGGGGCTGGAATGAGCAGTTCTTC. This encodes CASSRTSGGWNEQFF.

The table lists this clone with a few counts. This chain uses TRBV28 with TRBJ2-1; D not certain. Germline CDR1 MDHEN, CDR2 SYDVKM. V lost 1 base, J lost 8 bases, and 3 bases lay in between. The CDR3 has 11 residues. The CDR3, as DNA: TGTGCCAGCAGTTTATCGGATGAGCAGTTCTTC. Encoded protein: CASSLSDEQFF.

V usage is TRBV29-1 and J usage is TRBJ2-2; D tentatively reads TRBD1 or TRBD2 (5 bases each). Germline V gives CDR1 SQVTM, CDR2 ANQGSEA. The CDR3 covers 13 residues. Trimming pared 3 bases from V and 2 bases from J, leaving 7 bases between. CDR3 sequence reads: CSVDGGNTGELFF. The CDR3, as DNA: TGCAGCGTTGATGGGGGAAACACCGGGGAGCTGTTTTTT.

This clone came up a few times. The V gene is TRBV7-9, the J gene TRBJ2-7; D is undetermined. The CDR3 length is 13 residues. The ends were cut back, 4 bases at V and 2 bases at J, with 9 bases in the middle. Looked up from germline, CDR1 is SEHNR and CDR2 is FQNEAQ (reference sequence). The CDR3 spells CASSSFSAYEQYF. The CDR3 DNA sequence: TGTGCCAGCAGCTCCTTCAGCGCCTACGAGCAGTACTTC.

This clone has only a few counts. The gene calls are TRBV5-1 and TRBJ1-2; 10 bases align to TRBD1. CDR1 and CDR2 from the germline V gene are SGHRS and YFSETQ. This CDR3 contains 14 residues. Unmatched junction bases numbered 6, after V lost 4 bases and J lost 6 bases. The CDR3 protein is CASSIRQGADGYTF. The CDR3 DNA reads TGCGCCAGCAGCATCCGACAGGGGGCAGATGGCTACACCTTC.

The V call is TRBV29-1, the J call TRBJ1-2; 9 positions agree with TRBD1. This CDR3 contains 13 residues. Germline CDR1 reads SQVTM; CDR2 reads ANQGSEA. Unmatched junction bases numbered 3, after V lost 7 bases and J lost 0 bases. The CDR3 region is CSGGQGTNYGYTF. CDR3 sequence (DNA): TGCAGCGGGGGACAGGGCACTAACTATGGCTACACCTTC.

This chain connects TRBV4-3 to TRBJ1-1; tentatively, D is TRBD1 (6 bases). The ends were cut back, 3 bases at V and 4 bases at J, with 6 bases in the middle. This CDR3 is built from 12 residues. Germline V gives CDR1 LGHNA, CDR2 YSLEER. The CDR3 DNA sequence: TGCGCCAGCAGCCAGGGGGCCACTGAAGCTTTCTTT. This translates into CASSQGATEAFF.

The chain employs TRBV6-6 and TRBJ2-2; the D is unclear. Germline V gene data show CDR1 as MNHNY and CDR2 as SVGAGI (reference sequence). The CDR3 sequence is 13 residues long. Trimming removed 10 bases at V and 1 base at J, with 10 bases between. The CDR3 loop reads CATQDGNTGELFF. Here the CDR3 DNA reads TGTGCCACTCAAGACGGGAACACCGGGGAGCTGTTTTTT.

This clone was seen only a few times. V usage is TRBV20-1 and J usage is TRBJ2-7; no clear D. V was shortened by 5 bases and J by 4 bases, with 9 bases between the two germline ends. Germline CDR1 reads DFQATT; CDR2 reads SNEGSKA (reference sequence). This CDR3 contains 11 residues. The CDR3 loop is CSARPSYEQYF. The CDR3 coding sequence is TGCAGTGCTCGACCATCATACGAGCAGTACTTC.

This clone was recorded only once. This chain connects TRBV28 to TRBJ2-7, with a possible D match to TRBD1 (6 bases). Trimming removed 4 bases at V and 6 bases at J, with 25 bases between. Germline loops: CDR1 MDHEN, CDR2 SYDVKM. The CDR3 has 17 amino acids. CDR3 loop: CASSWPEGRGSIGEQYF. The CDR3 DNA reads as TGTGCCAGCAGTTGGCCCGAGGGCAGGGGCTCTATCGGCGAGCAGTACTTC.

This clone was counted between two and nine times. The chain uses TRBV29-1 and TRBJ2-1; D is unclear. V was clipped by 7 bases and J by 8 bases, with 15 bases between them. Per the germline V gene, CDR1 is SQVTM and CDR2 is ANQGSEA. This CDR3 has 12 residues. The CDR3 sequence is CSARAFADEQFF. The CDR3 DNA reads TGCAGCGCTCGGGCCTTCGCCGATGAGCAGTTCTTC.

This rearrangement joins TRBV13 to TRBJ1-5; no reliable D call. Trimming removed 5 bases at V and 7 bases at J, with 9 bases between. Germline V CDR1 and CDR2: PRHDT, FYEKMQ (reference sequence). The CDR3 spans 12 residues. The CDR3 DNA reads as TGTGCCAGCAGCGACGGGTCACAGCCCCAGCATTTT. Translating gives CASSDGSQPQHF.